This T cell receptor (beta chain) was identified during a study of T cell responses to AZD1222 COVID-19 vaccine. General study results and limits: Females outnumbered males among donors, who were mostly white British; clonal diversity was possibly underestimated. The study found Spike-specific TCR breadth and depth rose after two AZD1222 doses. Spike-wide coverage was observed for vaccine-associated CD4 TCRs, with dominant responses at 160-218 and 743-854.

Using immunoSEQ multiplex PCR, the repertoire was profiled, and TCRdb retains in-frame clones only, with some absent. The sample lists about 66,000 clones, roughly 90% occurring once. Regarding this clone: Its target is unknown.

This CDR3 contains 16 residues. Trimming stripped 5 bases from V and 5 bases from J, with 22 bases between. The germline V gene has CDR1 SGHAT and CDR2 FQNNGV. The V and J genes are TRBV11-2 and TRBJ2-7; the D is unclear. This specimen was peripheral blood, taken on day 0 of AZD1222 vaccination. The sequence derives from an adult in good health. The CDR3: CASSPRGSWPPDEQYF. The CDR3 region has the DNA TGTGCCAGCAGCCCACGAGGCTCTTGGCCTCCCGACGAGCAGTACTTC.